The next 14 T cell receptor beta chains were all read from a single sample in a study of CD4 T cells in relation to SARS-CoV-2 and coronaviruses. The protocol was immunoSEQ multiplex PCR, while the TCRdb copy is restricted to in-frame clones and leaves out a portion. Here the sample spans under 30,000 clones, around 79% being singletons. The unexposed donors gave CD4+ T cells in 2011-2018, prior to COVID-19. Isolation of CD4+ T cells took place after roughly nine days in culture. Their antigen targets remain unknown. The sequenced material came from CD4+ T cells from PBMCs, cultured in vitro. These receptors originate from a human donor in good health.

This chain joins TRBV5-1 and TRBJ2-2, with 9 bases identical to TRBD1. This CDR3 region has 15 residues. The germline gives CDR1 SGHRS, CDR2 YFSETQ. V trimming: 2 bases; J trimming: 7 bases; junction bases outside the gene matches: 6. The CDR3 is CASSLQGAIDGELFF. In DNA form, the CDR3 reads TGCGCCAGCAGCTTACAGGGGGCCATCGACGGGGAGCTGTTTTTT. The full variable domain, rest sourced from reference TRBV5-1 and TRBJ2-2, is KAGVTQTPRYLIKTRGQQVTLSCSPISGHRSVSWYQQTPGQGLQFLFEYFSETQRNKGNFPGRFSGRQFSNSRSEMNVSTLELGDSALYLCASSLQGAIDGELFFGEGSRLTVL.

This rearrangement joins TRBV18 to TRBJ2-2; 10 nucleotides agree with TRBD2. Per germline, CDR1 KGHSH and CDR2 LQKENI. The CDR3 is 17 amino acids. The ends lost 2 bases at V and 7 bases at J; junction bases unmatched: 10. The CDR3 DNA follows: TGTGCCAGCTCACCATGGCTAGCGGGAGACGGGCACGGGGAGCTGTTTTTT. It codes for CASSPWLAGDGHGELFF.

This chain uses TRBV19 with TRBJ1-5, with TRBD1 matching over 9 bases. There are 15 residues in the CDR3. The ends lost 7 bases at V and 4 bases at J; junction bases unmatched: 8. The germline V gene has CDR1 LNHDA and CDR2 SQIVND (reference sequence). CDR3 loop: CASMEGQGRNQPQHF. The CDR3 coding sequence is TGTGCCAGTATGGAGGGACAGGGAAGGAATCAGCCCCAGCATTTT.

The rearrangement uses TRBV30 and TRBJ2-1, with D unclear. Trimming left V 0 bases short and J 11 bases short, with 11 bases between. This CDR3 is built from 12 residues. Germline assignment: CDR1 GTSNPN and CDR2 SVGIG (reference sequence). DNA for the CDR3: TGTGCCTGGAGTGTAGGGCCTTTCCAGCAGTTCTTC. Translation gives CAWSVGPFQQFF. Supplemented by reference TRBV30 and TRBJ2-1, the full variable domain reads SQTIHQWPATLVQPVGSPLSLECTVEGTSNPNLYWYRQAAGRGLQLLFYSVGIGQISSEVPQNLSASRPQDRQFILSSKKLLLSDSGFYLCAWSVGPFQQFFGPGTRLTVL.

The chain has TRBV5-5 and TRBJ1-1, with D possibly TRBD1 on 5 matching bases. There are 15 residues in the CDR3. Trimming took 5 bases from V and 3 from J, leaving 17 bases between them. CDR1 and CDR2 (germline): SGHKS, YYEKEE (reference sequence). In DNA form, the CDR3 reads TGTGCCAGCAGGGTGGGGGGGACTGATTACACTGAAGCTTTCTTT. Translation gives CASRVGGTDYTEAFF. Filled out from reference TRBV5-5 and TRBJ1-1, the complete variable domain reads DAGVTQSPTHLIKTRGQQVTLRCSPISGHKSVSWYQQVLGQGPQFIFQYYEKEERGRGNFPDRFSARQFPNYSSELNVNALLLGDSALYLCASRVGGTDYTEAFFGQGTRLTVV.

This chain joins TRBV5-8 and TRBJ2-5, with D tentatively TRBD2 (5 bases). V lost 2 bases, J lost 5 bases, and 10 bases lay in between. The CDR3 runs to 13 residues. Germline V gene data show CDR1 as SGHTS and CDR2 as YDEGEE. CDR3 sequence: CASSLIARETQYF. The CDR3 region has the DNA TGTGCCAGCAGCTTAATAGCGCGGGAGACCCAGTACTTC.

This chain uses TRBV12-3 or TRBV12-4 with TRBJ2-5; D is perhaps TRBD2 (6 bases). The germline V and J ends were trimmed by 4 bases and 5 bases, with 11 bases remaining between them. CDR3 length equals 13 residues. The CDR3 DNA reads TGTGCCAGCAGTTATACTAGCCGGGAGACCCAGTACTTC. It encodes CASSYTSRETQYF.

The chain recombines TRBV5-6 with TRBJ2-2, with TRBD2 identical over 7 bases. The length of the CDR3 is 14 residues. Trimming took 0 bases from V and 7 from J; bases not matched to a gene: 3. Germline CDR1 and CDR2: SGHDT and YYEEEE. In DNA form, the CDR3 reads TGTGCCAGCAGCTTGGTTGGACTAGACGGGGAGCTGTTTTTT. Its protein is CASSLVGLDGELFF. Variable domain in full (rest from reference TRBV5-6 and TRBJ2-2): DAGVTQSPTHLIKTRGQQVTLRCSPKSGHDTVSWYQQALGQGPQFIFQYYEEEERQRGNFPDRFSGHQFPNYSSELNVNALLLGDSALYLCASSLVGLDGELFFGEGSRLTVL.

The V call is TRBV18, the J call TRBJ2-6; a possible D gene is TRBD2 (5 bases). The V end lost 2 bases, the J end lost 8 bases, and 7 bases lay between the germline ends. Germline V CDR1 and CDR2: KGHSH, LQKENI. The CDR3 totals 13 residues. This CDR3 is CASSPGEPNVLTF. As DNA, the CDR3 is TGTGCCAGCTCACCAGGGGAGCCCAACGTCCTGACTTTC.

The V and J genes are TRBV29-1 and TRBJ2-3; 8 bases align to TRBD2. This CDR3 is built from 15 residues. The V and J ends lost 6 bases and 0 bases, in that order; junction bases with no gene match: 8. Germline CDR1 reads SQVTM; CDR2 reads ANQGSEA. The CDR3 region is CSVSLAGPSTDTQYF. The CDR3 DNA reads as TGCAGCGTCAGTTTAGCGGGGCCTAGCACAGATACGCAGTATTTT.

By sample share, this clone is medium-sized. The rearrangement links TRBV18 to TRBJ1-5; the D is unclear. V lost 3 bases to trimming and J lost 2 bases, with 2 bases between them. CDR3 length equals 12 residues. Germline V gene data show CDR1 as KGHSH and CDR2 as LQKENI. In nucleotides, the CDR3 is TGTGCCAGCTCACCCGGCAATCAGCCCCAGCATTTT. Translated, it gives CASSPGNQPQHF.

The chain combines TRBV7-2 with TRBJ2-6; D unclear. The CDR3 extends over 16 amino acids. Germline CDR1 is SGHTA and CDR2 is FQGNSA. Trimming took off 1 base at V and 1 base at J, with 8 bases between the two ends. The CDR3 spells CASSLDGASGANVLTF. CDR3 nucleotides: TGTGCCAGCAGCTTAGATGGCGCTTCTGGGGCCAACGTCCTGACTTTC.

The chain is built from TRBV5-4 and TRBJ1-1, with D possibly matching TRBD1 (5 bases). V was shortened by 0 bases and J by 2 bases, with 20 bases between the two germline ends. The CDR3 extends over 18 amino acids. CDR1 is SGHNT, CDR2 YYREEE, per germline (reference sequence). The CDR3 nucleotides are TGTGCCAGCAGCTTGGAGGGGCGGGGTTCGGGGTTTAACACTGAAGCTTTCTTT. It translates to CASSLEGRGSGFNTEAFF.

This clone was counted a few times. The CDR3 bases are TGCGCCAGCAGCTCCGACAGAGGACAGGGGAAGGCTCTACGTGGATATGGCTACACCTTC. Its translation: CASSSDRGQGKALRGYGYTF. The gene calls are TRBV5-1 and TRBJ1-2, with 9 bases matching TRBD1. V lost 3 bases to trimming and J lost 5 bases; unmatched junction nucleotides: 23. This CDR3 has 20 amino acids. Per germline, CDR1 SGHRS and CDR2 YFSETQ.